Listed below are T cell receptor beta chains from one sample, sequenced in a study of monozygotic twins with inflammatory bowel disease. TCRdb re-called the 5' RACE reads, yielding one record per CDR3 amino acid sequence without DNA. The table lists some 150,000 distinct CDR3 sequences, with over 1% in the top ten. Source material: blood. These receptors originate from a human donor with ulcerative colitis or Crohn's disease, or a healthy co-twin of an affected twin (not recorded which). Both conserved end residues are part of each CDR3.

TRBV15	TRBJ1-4	CATSRGTGSRSTNEKLFF
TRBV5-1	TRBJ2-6	CASSLVGQSSGANVLTF
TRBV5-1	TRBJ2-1	CASRWAGAKDEQFF
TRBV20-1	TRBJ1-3	CSAIYGSGNTIYF
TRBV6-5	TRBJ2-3	CASSSRSRESTDTQYF
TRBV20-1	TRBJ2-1	CSARVYRGLSDEQFF
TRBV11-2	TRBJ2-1	CASSLDWALSSYNEQFF
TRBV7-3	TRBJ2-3	CASSFVGDTQYF
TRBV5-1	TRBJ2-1	CASSSEGNSYNEQFF
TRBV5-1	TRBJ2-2	CASSQLGTGNTGELFF
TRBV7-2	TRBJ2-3	CASSPQGGHTDTQYF
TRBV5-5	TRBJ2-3	CASSLSPADTQYF
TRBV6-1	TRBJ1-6	CASSLTLTGDNSPLHF
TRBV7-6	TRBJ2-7	CASSLQGPQDRAYEQYF
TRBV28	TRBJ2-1	CASKPGQTNDEQFF
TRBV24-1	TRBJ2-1	CATSDRGHLYNEQFF
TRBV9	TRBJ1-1	CASSPQGGVSTEAFF
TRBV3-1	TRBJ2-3	CASSFRGTDADTQYF
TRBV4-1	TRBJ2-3	CASRAGVATDTQYF
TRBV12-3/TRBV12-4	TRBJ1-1	CASSPVGDYTEAFF
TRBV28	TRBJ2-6	CASRRRGFPLSGANVLTF
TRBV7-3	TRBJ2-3	CASSLTGVGTDTQYF
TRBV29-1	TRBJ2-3	CSVEVLTDTQYF
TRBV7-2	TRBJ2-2	CASSLAAVDGELFF
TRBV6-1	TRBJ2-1	CASIPGQWTSGRIRVQFF
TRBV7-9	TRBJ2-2	CASSLATATNTGELFF
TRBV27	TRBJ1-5	CASSLFGSTGYPQPQHF
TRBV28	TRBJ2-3	CASTPDRATGDTQYF
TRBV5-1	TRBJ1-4	CASSLLANEKLFF
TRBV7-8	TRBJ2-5	CASNTSPGTQYF
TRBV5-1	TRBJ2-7	CASSDRVTAYEQYF
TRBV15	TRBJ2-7	CATSRETSGSYEQYF
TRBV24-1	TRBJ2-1	CATSEHSGHAYNEQFF
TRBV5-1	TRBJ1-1	CASSLLDRGNTEAFF
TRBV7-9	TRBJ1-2	CASSLAGGRLYGYTF
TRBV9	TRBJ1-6	CASSVTPGRFNSPLHF
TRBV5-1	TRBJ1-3	CASSFDSSGTIYF